Below are 31 T cell receptor beta chains sequenced from a single sample in a study of cytomegalovirus exposure and HLA in healthy donors. The PCR used 60 Vbeta and 13 Jbeta primers. Generated by immunoSEQ multiplex PCR, the TCRdb table keeps only in-frame clones and is missing some. The sample carries 120,000 or so clones, 70% to 80% recorded once. Sequenced material: PBMCs. The receptors were sampled from a woman between 40 and 55 years old in good health and CMV-seropositive.

The chain is built from TRBV5-1 and TRBJ2-1; the match to TRBD2 covers 13 bases. The CDR3 is made up of 14 amino acids. Germline V gene data show CDR1 as SGHRS and CDR2 as YFSETQ. Trimming took 3 bases from V and 10 from J; bases not matched to a gene: 4. CDR3 sequence reads: CASSWTSGGQEQFF. The CDR3 DNA sequence: TGCGCCAGCAGCTGGACTAGCGGGGGACAAGAGCAGTTCTTC.

The chain is built from TRBV5-1 and TRBJ2-7, with 7 bases identical to TRBD1. Germline V gene data show CDR1 as SGHRS and CDR2 as YFSETQ. The CDR3 extends over 14 amino acids. Trimming at V came to 4 bases and at J to 5 bases, leaving 9 bases not matched to a gene. The CDR3 DNA reads as TGCGCCAGCAGCGGGAGACAGGGTGAGAACGAGCAGTACTTC. Its protein product is CASSGRQGENEQYF.

This clone occurred once. V gene TRBV9 combines with J gene TRBJ2-2; weak D call: TRBD1 (5 bases). Between the trimmed V and J ends, which lost 4 bases and 8 bases, there was a span of 9 bases. CDR3 length equals 12 residues. Germline lookup yields CDR1 SGDLS and CDR2 YYNGEE. In nucleotides, the CDR3 is TGTGCCAGCAGCCGACAGTCGGGGGAGCTGTTTTTT. Amino acids: CASSRQSGELFF. The full variable domain, rest sourced from reference TRBV9 and TRBJ2-2, is DSGVTQTPKHLITATGQRVTLRCSPRSGDLSVYWYQQSLDQGLQFLIQYYNGEERAKGNILERFSAQQFPDLHSELNLSSLELGDSALYFCASSRQSGELFFGEGSRLTVL.

The chain employs TRBV29-1 and TRBJ2-1, with D perhaps TRBD1 (6 bases). Germline lookup yields CDR1 SQVTM and CDR2 ANQGSEA. This CDR3 is built from 12 residues. V was clipped by 7 bases and J by 8 bases, with 15 bases between them. For the CDR3, the DNA is TGCAGCGCTATGGACAGTTTTGATGAGCAGTTCTTC. This sequence encodes CSAMDSFDEQFF.

The gene calls are TRBV5-1 and TRBJ2-3, with 8 bases lining up with TRBD2. The CDR3 has 15 amino acids. J was trimmed by 5 bases and V by 5 bases; bases with no gene match: 10. CDR1 is SGHRS, CDR2 YFSETQ, per germline. CDR3 loop: CASSPGGGRGDTQYF. Written as DNA, the CDR3 is TGCGCCAGCAGTCCGGGGGGGGGCCGTGGAGATACGCAGTATTTT.

The chain joins TRBV5-6 to TRBJ1-3, with 7 positions matching TRBD1. Germline CDR1 is SGHDT and CDR2 is YYEEEE. J was trimmed by 4 bases and V by 3 bases; bases with no gene match: 13. The CDR3 is 17 amino acids. The CDR3 region is CASSYPTGAGDGNTIYF. The CDR3 nucleotides read TGTGCCAGCAGCTACCCAACAGGGGCTGGTGACGGAAACACCATATATTTT.

DNA of the CDR3: TGTGCCAGCTCACCCAGACTAGCGGCTAACTCCTACAATGAGCAGTTCTTC. Translating it yields CASSPRLAANSYNEQFF. This chain links TRBV18 with TRBJ2-1, with 9 positions matching TRBD2. The CDR3 runs to 17 residues. The V gene's germline CDR1 is KGHSH and CDR2 LQKENI. Trimming at V came to 3 bases and at J to 0 bases, leaving 6 bases not matched to a gene.

This chain links TRBV14 with TRBJ2-2, with D uncertain. The CDR3 contains 14 residues. V was shortened by 1 base and J by 3 bases, with 6 bases between the two germline ends. Germline assignment: CDR1 SGHDN and CDR2 FVKESK. The CDR3 protein is CASSQVPDTGELFF. CDR3 sequence (DNA): TGTGCCAGCAGCCAAGTCCCAGACACCGGGGAGCTGTTTTTT.

The gene calls are TRBV2 and TRBJ2-1; the D gene is possibly TRBD2 (6 bases). CDR3 size: 17 residues. Germline V gives CDR1 SNHLY, CDR2 FYNNEI. V was cut by 4 bases and J by 10 bases, with 26 bases left in between. Here the CDR3 reads CASSVYGGIRVLGEQFF. The CDR3 nucleotides are TGTGCCAGCAGTGTGTACGGCGGGATACGTGTCCTAGGAGAGCAGTTCTTC.

On this clone itself: Germline is not matched at one junction end, which may reflect a read error. The sample has other DNA sequences that encode this CDR3 too. The chain carries TRBV2 and TRBJ1-6, with D uncertain. The CDR3 runs 15 residues. CDR1 and CDR2 from the germline V gene are SNHLY and FYNNEI. This CDR3 reads CASRAVSSYNSPLHF. The CDR3 DNA reads as TGTGCCAGCAGAGCCGTAAGCTCCTATAATTCCCCCCTCCACTTT.

The chain carries TRBV25-1 and TRBJ2-7; TRBD1 might be the D (6 bases). The CDR3 has 15 residues. V lost 3 bases, J lost 4 bases, and 16 bases lay in between. Germline V gene sequence: CDR1 MGHDK, CDR2 SYGVNS. CDR3 region: CASSDHTGIHYEQYF. For the CDR3, the DNA is TGTGCCAGCAGTGACCATACAGGGATCCATTACGAGCAGTACTTC.

V and J are TRBV6-6 and TRBJ2-3, with D unclear. Looked up from germline, CDR1 is MNHNY and CDR2 is SVGAGI (reference sequence). The CDR3 contains 13 residues. Trimming took off 3 bases at V and 3 bases at J, with 7 bases between the two ends. CDR3 loop: CASSYRRTDTQYF. CDR3 nucleotides: TGTGCCAGCAGTTATCGCAGGACAGATACGCAGTATTTT.

The chain's CDR3 is CASSETGDLRGYEQYF. The CDR3 bases are TGTGCCAGCAGTGAGACAGGGGATCTTAGAGGCTACGAGCAGTACTTC. The chain carries TRBV6-1 and TRBJ2-7; 8 nucleotides match TRBD1. The V and J ends lost 3 bases and 3 bases, in that order; junction bases with no gene match: 10. Germline CDR1 and CDR2: MNHNS and SASEGT. CDR3 length equals 16 residues.

The sample holds a few counts of this clone. The genes are TRBV6-1 and TRBJ2-3, with 8 bases fitting TRBD2. CDR1 and CDR2 from the germline V gene are MNHNS and SASEGT. This CDR3 contains 14 residues. The trim removed 7 bases at V and 5 bases at J, leaving 8 bases unmatched. The chain's CDR3 is CASIPGGQGDTQYF. CDR3 nucleotide sequence: TGTGCCAGCATACCGGGGGGGCAGGGAGATACGCAGTATTTT.

A single count supports this clone. CDR3 protein: CASSTRTGNGDGYTF. The CDR3 DNA is TGTGCCAGCAGCACAAGGACAGGGAATGGAGATGGCTACACCTTC. V gene TRBV9 combines with J gene TRBJ1-2, with 8 bases lining up with TRBD1. The CDR3 extends over 15 amino acids. Losses at the gene ends were 4 bases for V and 6 bases for J; bases not matched to a gene: 11. CDR1 and CDR2 from the germline V gene are SGDLS and YYNGEE.

This sequence joins TRBV4-1 and TRBJ2-5, with unresolved D. Germline values: CDR1 MGHRA, CDR2 YSYEKL. V was trimmed by 3 bases and J by 2 bases, leaving 7 bases between them. The CDR3 loop spans 13 amino acids. The CDR3 coding sequence is TGCGCCAGCAGCCAGTGGCAGCAAGAGACCCAGTACTTC. It yields the protein CASSQWQQETQYF.

The genes are TRBV5-1 and TRBJ1-2, with 7 bases aligning to TRBD1. Losses at the gene ends were 2 bases for V and 2 bases for J; bases not matched to a gene: 6. There are 15 residues in the CDR3. CDR1 and CDR2 from the germline V gene are SGHRS and YFSETQ. The chain's CDR3 is CASSFRGQQNYGYTF. The DNA for the CDR3 is TGCGCCAGCAGCTTCCGGGGACAGCAGAACTATGGCTACACCTTC.

This chain uses TRBV6-5 with TRBJ1-4; TRBD1 matches at 9 bases. The CDR3 totals 13 residues. V shed 8 bases, J shed 8 bases, and the junction held 6 bases outside the gene matches. CDR1 is MNHEY, CDR2 SVGAGI, per germline. In nucleotides, the CDR3 is TGTGCCAGCGGGGACAGGGCCCGAGAAAAACTGTTTTTT. Its protein product is CASGDRAREKLFF.

CDR3: CASGKPGLVQETQYF. Written as DNA, the CDR3 is TGTGCCAGCGGAAAACCGGGACTAGTACAAGAGACCCAGTACTTC. The chain uses TRBV5-4 and TRBJ2-5; 8 bases match TRBD2. After removal of 7 bases from V and 2 bases from J, the junction contained 10 bases not matched to a gene. The CDR3 length is 15 residues. Germline assignment: CDR1 SGHNT and CDR2 YYREEE (reference sequence). Full variable domain (missing parts from reference TRBV5-4 and TRBJ2-5): ETGVTQSPTHLIKTRGQQVTLRCSSQSGHNTVSWYQQALGQGPQFIFQYYREEENGRGNFPPRFSGLQFPNYSSELNVNALELDDSALYLCASGKPGLVQETQYFGPGTRLLVL.

The CDR3 nucleotides are TGCGCCAGCAGCCTAGGACAGGCCGGCAACGAGCAGTACTTC. Protein sequence: CASSLGQAGNEQYF. The chain carries TRBV5-1 and TRBJ2-7; 7 positions match TRBD1. The germline gives CDR1 SGHRS, CDR2 YFSETQ. V gave up 4 bases and J gave up 5 bases; unmatched junction bases: 9. This CDR3 spans 14 amino acids.

The chain joins TRBV9 to TRBJ2-7; no firm D call. The V gene lost 3 bases and the J gene lost 0 bases, with 10 bases spanning the gap. The CDR3 contains 14 residues. Germline V gene lookup returns CDR1 SGDLS and CDR2 YYNGEE. CDR3 protein: CASSAYPSSYEQYF. The CDR3 DNA sequence: TGTGCCAGCAGCGCCTACCCGAGCTCCTACGAGCAGTACTTC.

The chain combines TRBV19 with TRBJ2-5; 11 bases map to TRBD2. The CDR3 loop spans 15 amino acids. From germline, CDR1 is LNHDA and CDR2 SQIVND (reference sequence). The V and J ends lost 3 bases and 3 bases, in that order; junction bases with no gene match: 3. CDR3 in amino acids: CASSIELAGEETQYF. As DNA, the CDR3 is TGTGCCAGTAGTATCGAACTAGCGGGAGAAGAGACCCAGTACTTC.

The chain has TRBV19 and TRBJ2-1, with 9 bases lining up with TRBD2. This CDR3 has 14 amino acids. After removal of 7 bases from V and 5 bases from J, the junction contained 6 bases not matched to a gene. Looked up from germline, CDR1 is LNHDA and CDR2 is SQIVND (reference sequence). CDR3 DNA sequence: TGTGCCAGTACACCTATAGCGGGAGACAATGAGCAGTTCTTC. It specifies CASTPIAGDNEQFF.

The chain carries TRBV28 and TRBJ1-5; no clear D. Germline-derived CDR1 and CDR2 are MDHEN and SYDVKM. V was cut by 2 bases and J by 2 bases, with 13 bases left in between. This CDR3 is built from 16 residues. The CDR3 region is CASSLPERLGNQPQHF. The CDR3 DNA follows: TGTGCCAGCAGTTTACCGGAGCGATTGGGCAATCAGCCCCAGCATTTT.

V usage is TRBV6-5 and J usage is TRBJ2-3; D is perhaps TRBD2 (5 bases). Trimming removed 2 bases at V and 5 bases at J, with 11 bases between. The CDR3 is 14 amino acids. Germline CDR1 MNHEY, CDR2 SVGAGI. The CDR3 sequence: CASSYRRAQDTQYF. CDR3 DNA: TGTGCCAGCAGTTACCGGCGGGCGCAAGATACGCAGTATTTT.

The rearrangement uses TRBV18 and TRBJ2-2; possibly TRBD2 for D (5 bases). The length of the CDR3 is 15 residues. Germline CDR1 reads KGHSH; CDR2 reads LQKENI. V dropped 8 bases and J dropped 0 bases, with 13 bases sitting between them. The CDR3 DNA reads as TGTGCCAGCCTTGGACTGAGGGCGAACACCGGGGAGCTGTTTTTT. Protein product: CASLGLRANTGELFF.

The chain is built from TRBV5-4 and TRBJ1-4; a possible D gene is TRBD1 (5 bases). The CDR3 is 14 residues long. V lost 1 base, J lost 5 bases, and 9 bases lay in between. Germline V gene lookup returns CDR1 SGHNT and CDR2 YYREEE (reference sequence). The CDR3 DNA follows: TGTGCCAGCAGCTTGCGGGGGGGGAATGAAAAACTGTTTTTT. Translating it yields CASSLRGGNEKLFF.

The CDR3 loop reads CASSLVGQLNEKLFF. In nucleotides, the CDR3 is TGCGCCAGCAGCTTGGTGGGACAGCTAAATGAAAAACTGTTTTTT. This chain links TRBV5-1 with TRBJ1-4; 7 bases align to TRBD1. CDR1 and CDR2 (germline): SGHRS, YFSETQ. The CDR3 runs to 15 residues. The trim removed 0 bases at V and 5 bases at J, leaving 4 bases unmatched.

The V call is TRBV27, the J call TRBJ2-1; 9 nucleotides align to TRBD1. CDR1 is MNHEY, CDR2 SMNVEV, per germline (reference sequence). V lost 5 bases and J lost 8; bases outside the gene matches: 13. The length of the CDR3 is 16 residues. CDR3 residues: CASSPRTGAEVDEQFF. The CDR3 nucleotides read TGTGCCAGCAGTCCTAGGACAGGGGCCGAGGTGGATGAGCAGTTCTTC.

J is TRBJ1-1 and V is TRBV5-1, with 7 nucleotides matching TRBD1. The V segment lost 4 bases and the J segment 1 base; nucleotides outside the gene matches: 10. The CDR3 is 16 residues long. CDR1 and CDR2 (germline): SGHRS, YFSETQ. Written as DNA, the CDR3 is TGCGCCAGCAGCCTAAACTATGGACAGGCGAACACTGAAGCTTTCTTT. This encodes CASSLNYGQANTEAFF.

The chain links TRBV25-1 to TRBJ2-3; 12 positions agree with TRBD2. The CDR3 has 15 residues. Losses at the gene ends were 3 bases for V and 4 bases for J; bases not matched to a gene: 2. Germline CDR1 is MGHDK and CDR2 is SYGVNS. Written as DNA, the CDR3 is TGTGCCAGCAGTGACCTAGCGGGGGGGCCAGATACGCAGTATTTT. As protein: CASSDLAGGPDTQYF.